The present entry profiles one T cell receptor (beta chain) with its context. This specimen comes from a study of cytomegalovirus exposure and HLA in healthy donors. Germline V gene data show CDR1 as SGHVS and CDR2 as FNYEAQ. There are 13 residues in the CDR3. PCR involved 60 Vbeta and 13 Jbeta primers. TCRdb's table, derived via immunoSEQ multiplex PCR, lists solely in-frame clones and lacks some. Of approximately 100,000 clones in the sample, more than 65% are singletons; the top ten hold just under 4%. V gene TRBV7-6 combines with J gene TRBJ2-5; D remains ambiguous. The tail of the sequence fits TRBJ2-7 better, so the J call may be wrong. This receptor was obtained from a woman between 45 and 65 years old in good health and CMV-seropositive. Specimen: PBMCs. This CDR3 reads CASSLNSAYEQYF. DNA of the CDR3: TGTGCCAGCAGCTTAAACAGTGCCTACGAGCAGTACTTC.